This T cell receptor beta chain was obtained from a study of early T cells in non-severe SARS-CoV-2 infection. In the study overall: RNA in bulk from unsorted whole blood was sequenced, and chains were unpaired.

The CDR3 is made up of 12 amino acids. CDR1 is SGHAT and CDR2 is FQNNGV in the germline V gene. V shed 5 bases and J shed 2 bases, with 7 bases lying between them. In the library, individual cDNA molecules carried attached unique molecular identifiers. TCRdb reprocessed the 5' RACE reads with MiXCR, giving one entry per CDR3 protein. The table shows approximately 50,000 distinct CDR3 sequences, with around 13% occurring only once. Notes on the study in general: VDJdb matches were skewed toward anti-spike CD8 T cell responses.

This clonotype was counted between two and nine times. The antigen is unknown. Sequenced sample: whole blood. This receptor was identified in an adult who was a healthcare worker with PCR-confirmed SARS-CoV-2 infection or an uninfected control (not recorded which). The V call is TRBV11-2, the J call TRBJ2-7; D is unclear. The CDR3 region has the DNA TGTGCCAGCAGCCTCCCCACCTACGAGCAGTACTTC. This gives the protein CASSLPTYEQYF. The whole variable domain, remainder taken from reference TRBV11-2 and TRBJ2-7, is EAGVAQSPRYKIIEKRQSVAFWCNPISGHATLYWYQQILGQGPKLLIQFQNNGVVDDSQLPKDRFSAERLKGVDSTLKIQPAKLEDSAVYLCASSLPTYEQYFGPGTRLTVT.